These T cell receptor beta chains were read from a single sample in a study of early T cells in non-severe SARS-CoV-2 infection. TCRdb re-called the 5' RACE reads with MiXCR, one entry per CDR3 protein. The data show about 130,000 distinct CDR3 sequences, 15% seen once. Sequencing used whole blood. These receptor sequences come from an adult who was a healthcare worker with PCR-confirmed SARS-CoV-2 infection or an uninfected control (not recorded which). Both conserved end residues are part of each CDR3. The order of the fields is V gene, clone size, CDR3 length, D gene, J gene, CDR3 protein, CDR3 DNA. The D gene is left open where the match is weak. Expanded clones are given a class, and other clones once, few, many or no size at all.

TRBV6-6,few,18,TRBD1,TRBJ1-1,CASSYSGTGTEYDTEAFF,TGTGCCAGCAGTTACTCCGGGACAGGGACAGAATACGACACTGAAGCTTTCTTT
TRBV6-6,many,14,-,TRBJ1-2,CASSSPSQAYGYTF,TGTGCCAGCAGTTCCCCGAGCCAGGCCTATGGCTACACCTTC
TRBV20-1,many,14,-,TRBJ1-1,CSARRGSTNTEAFF,TGCAGTGCTAGACGAGGAAGCACAAACACTGAAGCTTTCTTT
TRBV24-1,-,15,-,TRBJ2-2,CATSDPGLHTGELFF,TGTGCCACCAGTGATCCTGGACTACACACCGGGGAGCTGTTTTTT
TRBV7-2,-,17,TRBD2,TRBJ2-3,CASSSGLAGGYTDTQYF,TGTGCCAGCAGCTCGGGACTAGCGGGGGGGTACACAGATACGCAGTATTTT
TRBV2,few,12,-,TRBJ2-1,CAGVAYYNEQFF,TGCGCCGGAGTAGCATACTACAATGAGCAGTTCTTC
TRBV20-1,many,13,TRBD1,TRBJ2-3,CSARQGTADTQYF,TGCAGTGCTAGGCAAGGGACAGCAGATACGCAGTATTTT
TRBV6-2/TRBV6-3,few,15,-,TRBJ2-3,CASRRSAGRTDTQYF,TGTGCCAGCAGGCGCTCGGCGGGGCGCACAGATACGCAGTATTTT
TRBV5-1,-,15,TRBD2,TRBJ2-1,CASSLASGDHNEQFF,TGCGCCAGCAGCTTGGCTAGCGGGGACCACAATGAGCAGTTCTTC
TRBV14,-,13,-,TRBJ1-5,CASSQGANQPQHF,TGTGCCAGCAGCCAGGGCGCCAATCAGCCCCAGCATTTT
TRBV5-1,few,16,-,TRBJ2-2,CASSLTGDLGTGELFF,TGCGCCAGCAGCTTGACAGGGGACTTGGGCACCGGGGAGCTGTTTTTT
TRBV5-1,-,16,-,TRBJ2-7,CASSLNLWASAYEQYF,TGCGCCAGCAGCTTAAACCTTTGGGCTTCGGCCTACGAGCAGTACTTC